The TCR beta chain under discussion was sequenced for a study of PD-L1 blockade in urothelial cancer. Looking at the study overall: The analyses of blood took place 3 weeks (second dose) and 6 weeks after treatment start.

V lost 3 bases and J 5 bases, leaving 15 bases between the germline ends. The germline CDR1 and CDR2 sequences are KGHSH and LQKENI. CDR3 length: 15 amino acids. The data were produced by immunoSEQ multiplex PCR, yet TCRdb's version contains in-frame clones alone and is incomplete. The table shows about 88,000 clones, with roughly 90% occurring only once. The input for sequencing was PBMCs, taken around atezolizumab (anti-PD-L1) treatment. The sequence came from a man aged 55 to 70 with urothelial cancer. V usage is TRBV18 and J usage is TRBJ2-3; a possible D gene is TRBD2 (6 bases). CDR3 sequence reads: CASSPMGGGGDTQYF. The DNA of the CDR3 is TGTGCCAGCTCACCGATGGGGGGTGGTGGAGATACGCAGTATTTT.